Here is one T cell receptor (beta chain) with its context. The antigen is unknown. Germline V gene sequence: CDR1 MDHEN, CDR2 SYDVKM. V was pared by 6 bases and J by 6 bases, with 5 bases of the junction left unmatched. The CDR3 totals 15 residues. The data derive from a study of shared clonotypes between healthy human individuals. CD4+ cells underwent separation, giving CD45RA+ naive and CD45RA-negative memory subsets. Study-level results: Lower generation probabilities were found for non-shared clonotypes than for those shared by all four donors.

The protocol was immunoSEQ multiplex PCR, while the TCRdb copy is restricted to in-frame clones and leaves out a portion. Here the sample spans about 2.4 million clones, approximately 93% being singletons. Sequencing used naive CD4+ T cells from PBMCs. Subset noted: CD45RA+ positively selected. V is TRBV28 and J is TRBJ2-1; 13 bases fit TRBD2. This receptor was identified in a young man in good health. Some clones in this sample may be carry-over from other donors' samples. CDR3 in DNA: TGTGCCAGCAGGAAACTAGCGGGAGGGCCCAATGAGCAGTTCTTC. Its translation: CASRKLAGGPNEQFF.